These 5 T cell receptor beta chains were all obtained from the same sample, sequenced in a study of T cell responses to AZD1222 COVID-19 vaccine. Sequencing was performed with immunoSEQ multiplex PCR; in TCRdb, only in-frame clones are kept and a portion is missing. Altogether some 150,000 clones are present, about 92% being singletons, with the ten largest covering approximately 2.5%. Specimen: peripheral blood, collected on day 0 of AZD1222 vaccination. The receptors here all came from an adult in good health.

The CDR3 region is CASSTGQGTDTQYF. The CDR3 nucleotides read TGCGCCAGCAGCACGGGACAGGGTACAGATACGCAGTATTTT. The chain employs TRBV5-1 and TRBJ2-3; 9 nucleotides align to TRBD1. V dropped 4 bases and J dropped 3; count of bases not matched to a gene: 3. Germline loops: CDR1 SGHRS, CDR2 YFSETQ. This CDR3 has 14 residues.

DNA of the CDR3: TGTGCCAGCAGCACCGGGAGGTCTTTCTACAATGAGCAGTTCTTC. Its translation: CASSTGRSFYNEQFF. The genes are TRBV6-5 and TRBJ2-1; 7 bases match TRBD2. J gave up 3 bases and V 6 bases, and 8 bases lay outside the gene matches. Germline V gives CDR1 MNHEY, CDR2 SVGAGI. The CDR3 is made up of 15 amino acids.

V usage is TRBV6-1 and J usage is TRBJ2-2; the D gene is possibly TRBD1 (5 bases). From germline, CDR1 is MNHNS and CDR2 SASEGT. Trimming left V 2 bases short and J 3 bases short, with 10 bases between. The CDR3 consists of 15 residues. CDR3 DNA: TGTGCCAGCAGTGAAAGGGGTTGGGACACCGGGGAGCTGTTTTTT. This gives the protein CASSERGWDTGELFF.

The chain recombines TRBV6-5 with TRBJ1-6, with 10 bases aligning to TRBD1. Trimming took 2 bases from V and 10 from J; bases not matched to a gene: 5. The length of the CDR3 is 15 residues. Germline V CDR1 and CDR2: MNHEY, SVGAGI. The CDR3 spells CASSYTGQGRSPLHF. The CDR3 DNA is TGTGCCAGCAGTTACACGGGACAGGGGCGGTCACCCCTCCACTTT.

The chain joins TRBV5-4 to TRBJ1-1; D is possibly TRBD1 (6 bases). Trimming removed 4 bases from V and 6 bases from J, with 13 bases in between. This CDR3 spans 13 amino acids. Germline V CDR1 and CDR2: SGHNT, YYREEE (reference sequence). The CDR3 nucleotides read TGTGCCAGCAGCCAGAAAGGGGGGGCTGAAGCTTTCTTT. Encoded protein: CASSQKGGAEAFF.